These T cell receptor beta chains were read from a single sample in a study of spatial heterogeneity in lung cancer. TCRdb reprocessed the 5' RACE reads with MiXCR, giving one entry per CDR3 protein. The table includes tens of thousands of distinct CDR3 sequences, just under 20% detected once. The sequenced sample was PBMCs, obtained at follow-up. The receptor source for this set is a male donor with early-stage non-small cell lung cancer. Each CDR3 is given with its conserved first and last residue. D genes are given only for firm matches. Clone size is given for some rows only: seen once, a few or many times, or a class if the clone is expanded.

d_gene	v_gene	abundance	j_gene	CDR3aa	CDR3nt
TRBD1	TRBV4-2	many	TRBJ1-6	CASSPWTGSNSPLHF	TGTGCCAGCAGCCCATGGACAGGTTCTAATTCACCCCTCCACTTT
TRBD1	TRBV29-1	NA	TRBJ1-1	CSVYRGVNTEAFF	TGCAGCGTGTACAGGGGTGTGAACACTGAAGCTTTCTTT
NA	TRBV18	NA	TRBJ2-2	CASSPGTVANTGELFF	TGTGCCAGCTCACCAGGGACCGTTGCGAACACCGGGGAGCTGTTTTTT
NA	TRBV27	few	TRBJ1-1	CASSAGQTLNTEAFF	TGTGCCAGCAGTGCCGGACAGACGTTGAACACTGAAGCTTTCTTT
NA	TRBV20-1	few	TRBJ1-2	CSARVGRGYTF	TGCAGTGCTAGGGTGGGGCGCGGCTACACCTTC
TRBD1	TRBV19	NA	TRBJ2-5	CASSRTGFDQETQYF	TGTGCCAGTAGTAGGACAGGGTTTGACCAAGAGACCCAGTACTTC
NA	TRBV29-1	few	TRBJ1-1	CSAEGRNAEAFF	TGCAGCGCAGAAGGGAGGAACGCTGAAGCTTTCTTT
NA	TRBV5-1	NA	TRBJ1-1	CASAADPGMNTEAFF	TGCGCCAGCGCCGCCGATCCGGGAATGAACACTGAAGCTTTCTTT
NA	TRBV4-3	few	TRBJ2-1	CASQAGGDRDEQFF	TGCGCCAGCCAAGCGGGGGGGGACAGGGATGAGCAGTTCTTC
NA	TRBV2	NA	TRBJ2-5	CASSEQGLKQETQYF	TGTGCCAGCAGCGAACAGGGCCTAAAACAAGAGACCCAGTACTTC
NA	TRBV5-8	NA	TRBJ2-4	CASPRGVLTKNIQYF	TGTGCCAGCCCGAGGGGGGTTCTAACCAAAAACATTCAGTACTTC
NA	TRBV6-5	NA	TRBJ2-7	CASSLGESYEQYF	TGTGCCAGCAGTTTGGGAGAATCCTACGAGCAGTACTTC